The next 10 T cell receptor beta chains were all read from a single sample in a study of regulatory T cells in long-lasting Graves disease. Time point of the sample: persistent/refractory GD, antithyroid drugs over 5 years with positive TRAb. Following extraction of RNA from PBMCs, that RNA was used to make the TCR library. Sequencing libraries for TCR beta were prepared with iRepertoire HTBI primers and Arm-PCR of CDR3 regions. TCRdb re-analysed the multiplex PCR reads in MiXCR, keeping a single row per CDR3 protein. This repertoire shows 350,000 to 450,000 distinct CDR3 sequences, approximately 25% found once; its top ten account for under 35%. The sequencing used peripheral blood mononuclear cells (PBMCs), collected when the disease was refractory, from a patient treated with antithyroid drugs. The receptor set was obtained from a woman aged 40 to 50 with Graves disease.

The sample holds a few counts of this clonotype. The gene calls are TRBV15 and TRBJ2-5; 9 nucleotides match TRBD1. CDR3 length: 16 amino acids. CDR1 and CDR2 from the germline V gene are LNHNV and YYDKDF (reference sequence). V was clipped by 2 bases and J by 2 bases; unmatched bases: 6. CDR3 loop: CATSRPVGQGQETQYF. The CDR3 DNA reads TGTGCCACCAGCAGACCTGTGGGACAGGGTCAAGAGACCCAGTACTTC. Using reference TRBV15 and TRBJ2-5 for the parts outside the CDR3, the full variable domain is DAMVIQNPRYQVTQFGKPVTLSCSQTLNHNVMYWYQQKSSQAPKLLFHYYDKDFNNEADTPDNFQSRRPNTSFCFLDIRSPGLGDTAMYLCATSRPVGQGQETQYFGPGTRLLVL.

This clonotype was seen a few times. The chain is built from TRBV12-3 or TRBV12-4 and TRBJ1-5; 7 bases are a match to TRBD1. This CDR3 spans 16 amino acids. The junction had 9 bases not matched to a gene; V was cut back by 7 bases and J by 0 bases. The DNA of the CDR3 is TGTGCCAGCACAACTACAGGGGTTCTTAGCAATCAGCCCCAGCATTTT. Encoded protein: CASTTTGVLSNQPQHF.

This clonotype was counted many times. The rearrangement joins TRBV6-1 to TRBJ2-7, with 9 bases that match TRBD1. V shed 6 bases, J shed 3 bases, and the junction held 9 bases outside the gene matches. The V gene's germline CDR1 is MNHNS and CDR2 SASEGT. CDR3 length equals 15 residues. CDR3 amino acids: CASRPKTGGYYEQYF. The CDR3 DNA reads as TGTGCCAGCAGACCTAAGACAGGGGGATACTACGAGCAGTACTTC.

In this sample, this clonotype turned up many times. The chain carries TRBV29-1 and TRBJ2-5, with 12 bases aligning to TRBD2. The CDR3 has 14 amino acids. The germline CDR1 and CDR2 sequences are SQVTM and ANQGSEA. J gave up 5 bases and V 3 bases, and 4 bases lay outside the gene matches. The CDR3 nucleotides are TGCAGCGTTGAGTCTAGCGGGAGGGCGGAGACCCAGTACTTC. Translated: CSVESSGRAETQYF. Supplemented by reference TRBV29-1 and TRBJ2-5, the full variable domain reads SAVISQKPSRDICQRGTSLTIQCQVDSQVTMMFWYRQQPGQSLTLIATANQGSEATYESGFVIDKFPISRPNLTFSTLTVSNMSPEDSSIYLCSVESSGRAETQYFGPGTRLLVL.

This clonotype was counted ten times or more. The chain couples TRBV7-8 to TRBJ1-5, with D unresolved. Germline assignment: CDR1 SGHVS and CDR2 FQNEAQ. Deletions cut 3 bases from V and 0 bases from J, with 12 bases between. The CDR3 is 16 residues long. As DNA, the CDR3 is TGTGCCAGCAGCTTCGACGTCCTGAATAGCAATCAGCCCCAGCATTTT. Its translation is CASSFDVLNSNQPQHF.

In this sample, this clonotype turned up many times. J is TRBJ2-4 and V is TRBV28; 8 nucleotides match TRBD1. J gave up 5 bases and V 5 bases, and 8 bases lay outside the gene matches. The CDR3 is 15 amino acids. Germline V CDR1 and CDR2: MDHEN, SYDVKM. The CDR3 nucleotides are TGTGCCAGCAGTACCTGGACAGGGCCGCAAAACATTCAGTACTTC. As protein: CASSTWTGPQNIQYF.

The chain joins TRBV19 to TRBJ2-7, with D tentatively TRBD1 (5 bases). This CDR3 comprises 13 residues. Germline CDR1 LNHDA, CDR2 SQIVND (reference sequence). Trimming removed 3 bases at V and 2 bases at J, with 8 bases between. This CDR3 reads CASSMGLTYEQYF. Here the CDR3 DNA reads TGTGCCAGTAGTATGGGGCTGACCTACGAGCAGTACTTC.

This clonotype was counted many times. The chain links TRBV2 to TRBJ2-5; 8 nucleotides align to TRBD1. The CDR3 is 14 residues long. Germline V gene sequence: CDR1 SNHLY, CDR2 FYNNEI. Trimming removed 5 bases from V and 1 base from J; junction bases left unmatched: 3. This chain's CDR3 is CASSPDRAQETQYF. CDR3 nucleotide sequence: TGTGCCAGCAGTCCGGACAGGGCCCAAGAGACCCAGTACTTC.

This chain connects TRBV28 to TRBJ1-5; 7 nucleotides line up with TRBD1. CDR3 length: 14 amino acids. Germline V gene lookup returns CDR1 MDHEN and CDR2 SYDVKM. With 5 bases clipped from V and 3 bases from J, the junction kept 4 bases outside the gene matches. CDR3 DNA: TGTGCCAGCAGTCGGGACAGACCCAATCAGCCCCAGCATTTT. It yields the protein CASSRDRPNQPQHF.

This clonotype was seen repeatedly, ten times or more. The chain has TRBV6-1 and TRBJ2-7; TRBD1 aligns across 8 bases. The germline V gene encodes CDR1 MNHNS and CDR2 SASEGT. V was pared by 4 bases and J by 8 bases, with 16 bases of the junction left unmatched. This CDR3 contains 16 residues. As DNA, the CDR3 is TGTGCCAGCAGTGTGTCAACAGGGGGTGGAGGGTATCAGCAGTACTTC. Its translation is CASSVSTGGGGYQQYF.